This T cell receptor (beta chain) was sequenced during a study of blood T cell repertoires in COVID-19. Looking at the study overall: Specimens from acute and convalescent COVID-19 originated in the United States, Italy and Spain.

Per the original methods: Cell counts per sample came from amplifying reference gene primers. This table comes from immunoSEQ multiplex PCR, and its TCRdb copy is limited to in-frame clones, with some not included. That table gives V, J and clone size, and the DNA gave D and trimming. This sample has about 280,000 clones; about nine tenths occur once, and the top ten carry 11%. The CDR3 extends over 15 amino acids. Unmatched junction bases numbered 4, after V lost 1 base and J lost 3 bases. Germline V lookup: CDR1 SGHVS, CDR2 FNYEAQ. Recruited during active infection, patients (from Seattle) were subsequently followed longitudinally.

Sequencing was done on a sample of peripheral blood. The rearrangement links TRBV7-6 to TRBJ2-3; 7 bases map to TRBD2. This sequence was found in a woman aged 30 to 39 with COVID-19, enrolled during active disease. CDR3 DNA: TGTGCCAGCAGCTTAGGGGGCGGGGGAACAGATACGCAGTATTTT. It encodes CASSLGGGGTDTQYF.